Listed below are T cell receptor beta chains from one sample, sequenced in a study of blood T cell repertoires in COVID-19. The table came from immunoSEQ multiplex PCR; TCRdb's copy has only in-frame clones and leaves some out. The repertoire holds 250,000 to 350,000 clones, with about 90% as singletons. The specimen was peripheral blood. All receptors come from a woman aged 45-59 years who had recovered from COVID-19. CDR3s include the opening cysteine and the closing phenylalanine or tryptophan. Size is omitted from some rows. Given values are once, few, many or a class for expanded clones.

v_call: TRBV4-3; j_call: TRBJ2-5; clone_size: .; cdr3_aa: CASSQGTAPGETQYF
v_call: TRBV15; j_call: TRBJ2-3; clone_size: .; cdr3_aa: CATSRAEAGGPDTQYF
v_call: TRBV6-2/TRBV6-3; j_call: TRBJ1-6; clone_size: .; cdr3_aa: CASSYGGQGQSPLHF
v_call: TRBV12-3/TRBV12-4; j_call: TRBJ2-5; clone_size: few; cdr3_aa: CASSISRETQYF
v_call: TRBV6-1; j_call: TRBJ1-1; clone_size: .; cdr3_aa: CASSERSGNTEAFF
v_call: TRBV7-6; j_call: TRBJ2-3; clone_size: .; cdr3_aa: CASSLVGLAGGSDTQYF
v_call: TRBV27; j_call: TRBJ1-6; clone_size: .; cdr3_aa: CASSPDRTKNSPLHF
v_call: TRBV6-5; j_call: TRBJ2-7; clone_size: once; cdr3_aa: CASSSLRTGLYEQYF
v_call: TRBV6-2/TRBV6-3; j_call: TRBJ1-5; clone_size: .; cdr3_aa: CASSATGNQPQHF
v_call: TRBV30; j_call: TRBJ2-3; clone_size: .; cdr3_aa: CAWIPRLAGADTQYF
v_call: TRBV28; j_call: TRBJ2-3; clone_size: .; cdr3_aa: CASNPTGHTDTQYF
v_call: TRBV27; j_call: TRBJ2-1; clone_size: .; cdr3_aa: CASSSGYRLAGGQNEQFF
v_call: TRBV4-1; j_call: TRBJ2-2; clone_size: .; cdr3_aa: CASSQMGLALPGELFF
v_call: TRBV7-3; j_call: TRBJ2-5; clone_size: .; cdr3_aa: CASSLTGGAAGETQYF
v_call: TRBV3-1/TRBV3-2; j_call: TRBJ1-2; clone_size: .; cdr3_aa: CASSQEALGQSYGYTF
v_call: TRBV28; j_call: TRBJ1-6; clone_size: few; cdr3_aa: CASSLADRNNSPLHF
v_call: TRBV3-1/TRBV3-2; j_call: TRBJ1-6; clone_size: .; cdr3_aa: CASSQDRVSPLHF
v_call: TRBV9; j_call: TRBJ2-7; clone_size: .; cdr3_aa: CASTKSGDSYEQYF
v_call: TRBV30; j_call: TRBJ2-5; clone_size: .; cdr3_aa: CAWGRQVQGWTQYF
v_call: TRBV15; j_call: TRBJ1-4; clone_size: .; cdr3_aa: CATSPHGALTNEKLFF
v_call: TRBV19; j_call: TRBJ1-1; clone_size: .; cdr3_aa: CASTSRRDRRVTEAFF
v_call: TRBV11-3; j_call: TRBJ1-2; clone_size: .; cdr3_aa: CASSLTGGRGYTF
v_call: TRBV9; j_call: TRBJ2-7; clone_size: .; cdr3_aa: CASSVAGTGTYEQYF
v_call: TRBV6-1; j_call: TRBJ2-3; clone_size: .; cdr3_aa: CASSDGQGIDTQYF
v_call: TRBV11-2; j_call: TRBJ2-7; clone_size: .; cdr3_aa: CASSLVSRGYEQYF
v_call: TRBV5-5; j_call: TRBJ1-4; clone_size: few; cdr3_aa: CASSISGQSNEKLFF
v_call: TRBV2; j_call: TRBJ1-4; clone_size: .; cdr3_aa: CASSALTTNEKLFF